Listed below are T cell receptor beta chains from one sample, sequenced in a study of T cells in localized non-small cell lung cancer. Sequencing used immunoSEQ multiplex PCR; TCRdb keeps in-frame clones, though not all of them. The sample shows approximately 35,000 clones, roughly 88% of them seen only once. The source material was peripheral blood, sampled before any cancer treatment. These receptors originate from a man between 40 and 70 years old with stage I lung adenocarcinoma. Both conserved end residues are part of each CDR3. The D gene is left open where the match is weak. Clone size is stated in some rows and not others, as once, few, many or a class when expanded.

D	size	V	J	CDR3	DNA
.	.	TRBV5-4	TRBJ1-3	CASSLAGQGPNTIYF	TGTGCCAGCAGCTTGGCCGGGCAGGGTCCGAACACCATATATTTT
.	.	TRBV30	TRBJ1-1	CAWSVQAVAFF	TGTGCCTGGAGTGTCCAAGCCGTGGCTTTCTTT
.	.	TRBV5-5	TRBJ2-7	CASSLYFGVDEQYF	TGTGCCAGCAGCTTGTATTTCGGGGTCGACGAGCAGTACTTC
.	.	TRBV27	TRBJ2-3	CASTATDSTDTQYF	TGTGCCAGCACCGCGACAGATAGCACAGATACGCAGTATTTT
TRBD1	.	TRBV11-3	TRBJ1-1	CASSSDRGSTEAFF	TGTGCCAGCAGCAGTGACAGGGGGTCCACTGAAGCTTTCTTT
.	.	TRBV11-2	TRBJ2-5	CASSLDGGVGEQYF	TGTGCCAGCAGCTTAGATGGAGGGGTGGGGGAGCAGTACTTC
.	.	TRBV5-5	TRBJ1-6	CASSLPGQLYNSPLHF	TGTGCCAGCAGCTTGCCCGGACAGCTGTATAATTCACCCCTCCACTTT
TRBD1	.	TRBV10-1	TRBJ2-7	CASSGGYPSSYEQYF	TGCGCCAGCTCAGGGGGCTACCCTAGCTCCTACGAGCAGTACTTC
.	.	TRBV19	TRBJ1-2	CASSPPRSGTSNYGYTF	TGTGCCAGTAGTCCACCTCGTTCCGGGACGTCTAACTATGGCTACACCTTC
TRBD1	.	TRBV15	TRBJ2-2	CATSRDLTRGLNTGELFF	TGTGCCACCAGCAGAGATCTTACGAGGGGGCTGAACACCGGGGAGCTGTTTTTT
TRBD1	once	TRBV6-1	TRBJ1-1	CASSTRTGRAFF	TGTGCCAGCAGTACCCGGACAGGGAGAGCTTTCTTT
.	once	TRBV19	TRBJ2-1	CASSLGGSYNEQFF	TGTGCCAGTAGTCTAGGGGGCTCCTACAATGAGCAGTTCTTC
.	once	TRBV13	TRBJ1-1	CASSFGVMGGTEAFF	TGTGCCAGCAGCTTTGGTGTTATGGGCGGCACTGAAGCTTTCTTT
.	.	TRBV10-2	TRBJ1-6	CASTGTPNSPLHF	TGCGCCAGCACCGGGACACCTAATTCACCCCTCCACTTT
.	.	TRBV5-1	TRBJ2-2	CASGRSGNTGELFF	TGCGCCAGCGGAAGATCGGGGAACACCGGGGAGCTGTTTTTT
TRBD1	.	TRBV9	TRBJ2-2	CASSVETGGTGELFF	TGTGCCAGCAGCGTAGAGACAGGGGGCACCGGGGAGCTGTTTTTT
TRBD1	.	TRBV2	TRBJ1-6	CASSRQGNGSPLHF	TGTGCCAGCAGCCGACAGGGAAACGGTTCACCCCTCCACTTT
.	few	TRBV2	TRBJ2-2	CASSEVSDAGELFF	TGTGCCAGCAGTGAAGTCTCGGACGCCGGGGAGCTGTTTTTT
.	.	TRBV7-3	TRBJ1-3	CASSLSGTLPGNTIYF	TGTGCCAGCAGCTTATCCGGGACTCTCCCCGGAAACACCATATATTTT
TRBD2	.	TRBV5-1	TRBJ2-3	CASSSGLAGADTDTQYF	TGCGCCAGCAGCTCGGGACTAGCGGGGGCGGACACAGATACGCAGTATTTT
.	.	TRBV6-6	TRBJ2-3	CASSYADTDTQYF	TGTGCCAGCAGTTACGCAGACACAGATACGCAGTATTTT
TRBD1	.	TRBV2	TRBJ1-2	CASSGQGRGYTF	TGTGCCAGCAGCGGACAGGGTCGAGGCTACACCTTC
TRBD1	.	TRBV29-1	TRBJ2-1	CSVEGRRDRGLNEQFF	TGCAGCGTTGAAGGCCGCAGGGACAGGGGTTTAAATGAGCAGTTCTTC
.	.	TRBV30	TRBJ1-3	CALQGGNRRNTIYF	TGTGCCCTCCAAGGCGGGAACCGGAGAAACACCATATATTTT
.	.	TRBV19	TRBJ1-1	CASSKTPTGTEAFF	TGTGCCAGTAGTAAGACCCCAACGGGCACTGAAGCTTTCTTT
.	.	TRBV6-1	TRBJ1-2	CASSEGPASYGYTF	TGTGCCAGCAGTGAAGGACCCGCCAGCTATGGCTACACCTTC
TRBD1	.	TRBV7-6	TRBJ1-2	CASSPGQGIYGYTF	TGTGCCAGCAGCCCGGGACAGGGAATCTATGGCTACACCTTC
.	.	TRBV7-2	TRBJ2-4	CASSFRRGGDIQYF	TGTGCCAGCAGCTTTCGTAGGGGAGGTGACATTCAGTACTTC
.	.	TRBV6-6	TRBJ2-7	CASSAVSGVYEQYF	TGTGCCAGCAGCGCTGTTTCAGGCGTCTACGAGCAGTACTTC
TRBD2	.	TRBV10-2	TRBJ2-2	CASMRGGGLQAGELFF	TGCGCCAGCATGCGTGGCGGGGGGTTACAGGCCGGGGAGCTGTTTTTT
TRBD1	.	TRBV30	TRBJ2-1	CAWSDRGPLYNEQFF	TGTGCCTGGAGTGACAGGGGACCTCTTTACAATGAGCAGTTCTTC
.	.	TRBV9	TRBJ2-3	CASSFRDLTAGDTQYF	TGTGCCAGCAGCTTCCGGGACTTGACGGCGGGGGATACGCAGTATTTT
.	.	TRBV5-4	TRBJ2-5	CASSSQETQYF	TGTGCCAGCAGCTCCCAAGAGACCCAGTACTTC
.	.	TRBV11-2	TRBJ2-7	CASSLGSSYEQYF	TGTGCCAGCAGCTTAGGAAGCTCCTACGAGCAGTACTTC
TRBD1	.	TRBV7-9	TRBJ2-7	CASSPGQGGYEQYF	TGTGCCAGCAGCCCGGGACAGGGAGGCTACGAGCAGTACTTC
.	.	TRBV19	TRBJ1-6	CASSIFWGLGPLHF	TGTGCCAGTAGTATCTTCTGGGGGTTAGGGCCCCTCCACTTT
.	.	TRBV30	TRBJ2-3	CAWTQGLTVDTQYF	TGTGCCTGGACGCAGGGCCTCACCGTAGATACGCAGTATTTT
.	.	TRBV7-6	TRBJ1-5	CASSSQGHGQPQHF	TGTGCCAGCAGCTCACAGGGTCATGGTCAGCCCCAGCATTTT
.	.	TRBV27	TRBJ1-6	CASSLWGLRSNSPLHF	TGTGCCAGCAGTTTGTGGGGTTTAAGGAGTAATTCACCCCTCCACTTT
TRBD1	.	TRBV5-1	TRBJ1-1	CASSPRSGQGTEAFF	TGCGCCAGCAGCCCCCGTTCGGGACAGGGGACTGAAGCTTTCTTT
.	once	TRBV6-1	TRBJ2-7	CASSLGGVSSYEQYF	TGTGCCAGCAGCCTTGGCGGGGTGAGCTCCTACGAGCAGTACTTC
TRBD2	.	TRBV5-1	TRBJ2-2	CASSPIAGVNTGELFF	TGCGCCAGCAGCCCTATAGCGGGGGTGAACACCGGGGAGCTGTTTTTT
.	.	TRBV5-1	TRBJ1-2	CATRSGDRGGYTF	TGCGCCACTCGATCCGGAGATAGAGGAGGCTACACCTTC
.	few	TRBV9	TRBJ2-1	CASSAIQAPGNEQFF	TGTGCCAGCAGCGCGATCCAGGCACCAGGGAATGAGCAGTTCTTC
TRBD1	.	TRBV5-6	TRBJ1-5	CASSLRDRLNQPQHF	TGTGCCAGCAGCTTACGGGACAGACTCAATCAGCCCCAGCATTTT
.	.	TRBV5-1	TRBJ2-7	CASSLGPSTYEQYF	TGCGCCAGCAGCTTGGGGCCTAGTACCTACGAGCAGTACTTC
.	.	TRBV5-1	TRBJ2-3	CASSPFTADTQYF	TGCGCCAGCAGCCCTTTTACCGCAGATACGCAGTATTTT
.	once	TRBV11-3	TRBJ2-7	CASSIHSDPSYEQYF	TGTGCCAGCAGCATCCATTCCGACCCCTCCTACGAGCAGTACTTC
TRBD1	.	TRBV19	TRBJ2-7	CASSRGRSTYEQYF	TGTGCCAGTAGCAGGGGGCGGTCAACCTACGAGCAGTACTTC
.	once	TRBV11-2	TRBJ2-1	CASSLERSSYNEQFF	TGTGCCAGCAGCTTAGAAAGATCCTCCTACAATGAGCAGTTCTTC
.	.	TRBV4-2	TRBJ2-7	CASSQATGGLLSSYEQYF	TGTGCCAGCAGCCAAGCAACGGGTGGCCTACTTAGCTCCTACGAGCAGTACTTC
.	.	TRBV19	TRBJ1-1	CASSDGLNTEAFF	TGTGCCAGTAGTGATGGATTGAACACTGAAGCTTTCTTT